This T cell receptor beta chain was sequenced in a study of shared clonotypes between healthy human individuals. Study summary: The cohort had two women and a few men, ages 18 to 49. Used for every donor were three CD4 naive, three CD4 memory, two CD8 naive and one CD8 memory plate. Study observations and caveats: The study drew on few donors, limiting represented genetic and exposure-history diversity.

CDR3 size: 15 residues. The V gene end was trimmed by 1 base and the J gene end by 6 bases; junction bases not matched to a gene: 5. The germline V gene has CDR1 LGHNA and CDR2 YNFKEQ. The repertoire was sequenced with immunoSEQ multiplex PCR; TCRdb's copy has only in-frame clones and lacks some. Seen here are 550,000 to 800,000 clones, roughly 87% observed once, and the top ten hold 34%. In regard to this clone: Its cognate antigen is unknown.

CD8 memory pooled CD45RO+ cells and CCR7-negative CD45RA+ TemRA cells. This chain uses TRBV4-2 with TRBJ2-7, with 11 bases aligning to TRBD2. The sample was memory CD8+ T cells from PBMCs. The subset: CD45RO+ cells pooled with CCR7-negative TemRA cells. This sequence was found in a man aged 18 to 30 in good health. Some clones in this sample may be carry-over from other donors' samples. CDR3 sequence (DNA): TGTGCCAGCAGCCAAGGTCTAGCGGGAGGACGCGAGCAGTACTTC. Encoded protein: CASSQGLAGGREQYF.